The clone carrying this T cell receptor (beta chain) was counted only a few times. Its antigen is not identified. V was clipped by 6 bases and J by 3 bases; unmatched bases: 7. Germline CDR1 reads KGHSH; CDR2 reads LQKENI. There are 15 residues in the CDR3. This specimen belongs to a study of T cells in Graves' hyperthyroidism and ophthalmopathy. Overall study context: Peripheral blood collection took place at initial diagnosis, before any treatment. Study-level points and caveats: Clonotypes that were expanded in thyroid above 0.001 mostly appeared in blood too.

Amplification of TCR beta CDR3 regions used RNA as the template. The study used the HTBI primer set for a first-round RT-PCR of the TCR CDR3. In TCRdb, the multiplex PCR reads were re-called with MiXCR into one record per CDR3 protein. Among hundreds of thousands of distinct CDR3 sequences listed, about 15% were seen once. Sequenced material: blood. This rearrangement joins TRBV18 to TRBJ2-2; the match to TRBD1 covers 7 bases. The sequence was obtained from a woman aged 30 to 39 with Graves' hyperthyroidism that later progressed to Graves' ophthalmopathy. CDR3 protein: CASSARQGYTGELFF. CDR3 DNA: TGTGCCAGCTCCGCGAGACAGGGTTACACCGGGGAGCTGTTTTTT.